A selection of T cell receptor beta chains follows, all from one sample in a study of Graves' ophthalmopathy and Graves' hyperthyroidism. Each CDR3 protein gets one entry after TCRdb re-called the multiplex PCR reads with MiXCR. This sample has 620,000 or so distinct CDR3 sequences, with roughly 20% found just once. The specimen sequenced was peripheral blood. These receptors originate from a young woman with stable Graves' hyperthyroidism. Some clones in this sample may be carry-over from other donors' samples. CDR3s include the opening cysteine and the closing phenylalanine or tryptophan. Fields, in order: J gene, clone size, D gene, V gene, CDR3 protein, CDR3 DNA. A D gene is named only where the DNA matches it firmly. The listing skips clone size in some rows; elsewhere it reads once, few, many or a size class.

J: TRBJ1-1
size: many
D: -
V: TRBV28
CDR3: CASIQGNTEAFF
DNA: TGTGCCAGCATACAGGGGAACACTGAAGCTTTCTTT

J: TRBJ2-7
size: -
D: TRBD1
V: TRBV2
CDR3: CASTRDRDEQYF
DNA: TGTGCCAGCACCCGGGACAGGGACGAGCAGTACTTC

J: TRBJ1-1
size: -
D: TRBD1
V: TRBV12-3/TRBV12-4
CDR3: CASSLDRRNTEASF
DNA: TGTGCCAGCAGTTTGGACAGGAGGAACACTGAAGCTTCCTTT

J: TRBJ1-2
size: -
D: -
V: TRBV10-3
CDR3: CAISESKVAGSGGYTF
DNA: TGTGCCATCAGTGAGTCGAAAGTGGCAGGATCAGGCGGCTACACCTTC

J: TRBJ1-2
size: few
D: TRBD1
V: TRBV28
CDR3: CASSLGQADYGYTF
DNA: TGTGCCAGCAGTTTGGGACAGGCCGACTATGGCTACACCTTC

J: TRBJ1-1
size: many
D: -
V: TRBV28
CDR3: CASSTPDGNTEAFF
DNA: TGTGCCAGCAGTACACCGGACGGGAACACTGAAGCTTTCTTT

J: TRBJ2-3
size: -
D: TRBD1
V: TRBV30
CDR3: CAWYEGADTQYF
DNA: TGTGCCTGGTATGAGGGGGCGGATACGCAGTATTTT

J: TRBJ2-7
size: many
D: -
V: TRBV25-1
CDR3: CASSELNRGYEQYF
DNA: TGTGCCAGCAGTGAATTGAACAGAGGCTACGAGCAGTACTTC

J: TRBJ2-5
size: -
D: TRBD2
V: TRBV6-5
CDR3: CASSYPLAGGGETQYF
DNA: TGTGCCAGCAGTTACCCCCTAGCGGGAGGCGGAGAGACCCAGTACTTC

J: TRBJ2-5
size: many
D: -
V: TRBV6-2/TRBV6-3
CDR3: CASRQGQEEETQYF
DNA: TGTGCCAGCAGACAGGGTCAGGAAGAAGAGACCCAGTACTTC

J: TRBJ2-5
size: -
D: -
V: TRBV4-1
CDR3: CASSQEQRAKETQYF
DNA: TGCGCCAGCAGCCAAGAACAGCGGGCAAAAGAGACCCAGTACTTC

J: TRBJ2-7
size: -
D: TRBD2
V: TRBV12-3/TRBV12-4
CDR3: CASSRSGGSFGEQYF
DNA: TGTGCCAGCAGCCGCTCCGGCGGGAGCTTCGGCGAGCAGTACTTC

J: TRBJ1-1
size: many
D: -
V: TRBV27
CDR3: CASFPGPKAGRQIEAFF
DNA: TGTGCCAGCTTTCCAGGGCCTAAAGCGGGGAGACAGATAGAAGCTTTCTTT

J: TRBJ1-1
size: few
D: -
V: TRBV24-1
CDR3: CATSPFQGNTEAFF
DNA: TGTGCCACCAGCCCTTTTCAGGGGAACACTGAAGCTTTCTTT

J: TRBJ2-7
size: many
D: -
V: TRBV28
CDR3: CASSPGGVRSYEQYF
DNA: TGTGCCAGCAGTCCGGGTGGGGTTAGGTCCTACGAGCAGTACTTC

J: TRBJ1-2
size: -
D: -
V: TRBV3-1
CDR3: CASSWAASSSNYGYTF
DNA: TGTGCCAGCAGTTGGGCAGCATCTTCCTCTAACTATGGCTACACCTTC

J: TRBJ2-7
size: few
D: -
V: TRBV19
CDR3: CASGTFGDTKRDEQYF
DNA: TGTGCCAGTGGAACTTTCGGGGACACAAAGAGGGACGAGCAGTACTTC

J: TRBJ2-2
size: -
D: -
V: TRBV6-5
CDR3: CASSYGGGELFF
DNA: TGTGCCAGCAGTTACGGGGGTGGGGAGCTGTTTTTT

J: TRBJ1-1
size: -
D: TRBD1
V: TRBV20-1
CDR3: CSASDRVTEAFF
DNA: TGCAGTGCTAGCGACAGGGTCACTGAAGCTTTCTTT

J: TRBJ2-7
size: few
D: -
V: TRBV11-2
CDR3: CASSLDPPGVSYEQYF
DNA: TGTGCCAGCAGCTTAGATCCTCCGGGCGTCTCCTACGAGCAGTACTTC

J: TRBJ1-5
size: many
D: -
V: TRBV30
CDR3: CAWSLASSGGNQPQHF
DNA: TGTGCCTGGAGCTTAGCCAGCTCAGGGGGCAATCAGCCCCAGCATTTT

J: TRBJ2-5
size: many
D: TRBD2
V: TRBV11-2
CDR3: CASSLDAAGGETQYF
DNA: TGTGCCAGCAGCTTAGACGCGGCGGGAGGGGAGACCCAGTACTTC

J: TRBJ2-5
size: few
D: TRBD2
V: TRBV6-1
CDR3: CASRGRGSGSKTQYF
DNA: TGTGCCAGCAGGGGCCGGGGTAGCGGGAGCAAGACCCAGTACTTC

J: TRBJ2-5
size: -
D: -
V: TRBV27
CDR3: CASSPRTAGETQYF
DNA: TGTGCCAGCAGTCCCAGGACAGCTGGGGAGACCCAGTACTTC

J: TRBJ2-5
size: many
D: TRBD1
V: TRBV6-2/TRBV6-3
CDR3: CASRTAGGSQETQYF
DNA: TGTGCCAGCAGGACGGCAGGGGGCTCCCAAGAGACCCAGTACTTC

J: TRBJ1-2
size: many
D: -
V: TRBV6-2/TRBV6-3
CDR3: CASSLGAYGYTF
DNA: TGTGCCAGCAGTCTGGGGGCCTATGGCTACACCTTC

J: TRBJ1-1
size: -
D: -
V: TRBV2
CDR3: CASSEARRTEAFF
DNA: TGTGCCAGCAGTGAAGCAAGGCGTACTGAAGCTTTCTTT

J: TRBJ1-2
size: -
D: -
V: TRBV6-4
CDR3: CASSDVGLPNYGYTF
DNA: TGTGCCAGCAGTGACGTGGGCCTTCCTAACTATGGCTACACCTTC

J: TRBJ1-5
size: many
D: -
V: TRBV10-3
CDR3: CAISQGRGAGPQHF
DNA: TGTGCCATTTCCCAGGGTCGGGGAGCGGGGCCCCAGCATTTT

J: TRBJ2-2
size: many
D: -
V: TRBV7-3
CDR3: CASSLDRSTGELFF
DNA: TGTGCCAGCAGCCTAGACAGGTCCACCGGGGAGCTGTTTTTT

J: TRBJ1-5
size: many
D: TRBD1
V: TRBV28
CDR3: CASSTGEDNQPQHF
DNA: TGTGCCAGCTCGACAGGGGAGGACAATCAGCCCCAGCATTTT

J: TRBJ1-2
size: -
D: -
V: TRBV9
CDR3: CASSLEKSYGYTF
DNA: TGTGCCAGCAGCCTTGAAAAGAGCTATGGCTACACCTTC

J: TRBJ2-6
size: -
D: TRBD1
V: TRBV11-1
CDR3: CASSKGQSSFSGANVLTF
DNA: TGTGCCAGCAGCAAGGGACAGAGCTCTTTCTCTGGGGCCAACGTCCTGACTTTC

J: TRBJ2-5
size: many
D: TRBD2
V: TRBV28
CDR3: CASSQPRLAGEETQYF
DNA: TGTGCCAGCAGTCAACCGAGACTAGCGGGGGAAGAGACCCAGTACTTC

J: TRBJ2-5
size: many
D: TRBD1
V: TRBV10-2
CDR3: CASGGQRVETQYF
DNA: TGCGCCAGCGGGGGACAGAGGGTGGAGACCCAGTACTTC

J: TRBJ1-5
size: many
D: -
V: TRBV20-1
CDR3: CSASRGPNQPQHF
DNA: TGCAGTGCTAGCCGCGGACCCAATCAGCCCCAGCATTTT

J: TRBJ2-5
size: -
D: -
V: TRBV6-5
CDR3: CASSYSNPTVQETQYF
DNA: TGTGCCAGCAGTTACTCGAACCCGACGGTTCAAGAGACCCAGTACTTC

J: TRBJ1-1
size: many
D: -
V: TRBV6-2/TRBV6-3
CDR3: CASAGFRNTEAFF
DNA: TGTGCCAGCGCGGGGTTTAGGAACACTGAAGCTTTCTTT

J: TRBJ2-7
size: many
D: TRBD1
V: TRBV20-1
CDR3: CSARDRDRGQEQYF
DNA: TGCAGTGCTAGAGATCGGGACAGGGGGCAAGAGCAGTACTTC

J: TRBJ2-7
size: few
D: TRBD1
V: TRBV9
CDR3: CASSVVGGTGHHEQYF
DNA: TGTGCCAGCAGCGTAGTGGGGGGGACAGGGCATCACGAGCAGTACTTC

J: TRBJ1-1
size: -
D: TRBD1
V: TRBV6-1
CDR3: CASSEALGTAMNTEAFF
DNA: TGTGCCAGCAGTGAAGCGCTGGGGACAGCCATGAACACTGAAGCTTTCTTT

J: TRBJ2-5
size: once
D: -
V: TRBV6-5
CDR3: CASSSQTGGETQYF
DNA: TGTGCCAGCAGTTCCCAGACAGGCGGAGAGACCCAGTACTTC

J: TRBJ1-3
size: many
D: -
V: TRBV7-2
CDR3: CASSSGMSGNTIYF
DNA: TGTGCCAGCAGCTCAGGGATGAGTGGAAACACCATATATTTT

J: TRBJ1-1
size: many
D: TRBD1
V: TRBV10-1
CDR3: CASSESGTGREYEAFF
DNA: TGCGCCAGCAGTGAGTCAGGGACAGGCCGCGAATATGAAGCTTTCTTT

J: TRBJ2-2
size: -
D: TRBD1
V: TRBV5-1
CDR3: CASSFFGTGNTGELFF
DNA: TGCGCCAGCAGCTTTTTTGGGACAGGGAACACCGGGGAGCTGTTTTTT

J: TRBJ2-7
size: once
D: TRBD1
V: TRBV7-9
CDR3: CASSSGQTPHEQYF
DNA: TGTGCCAGCAGCTCGGGACAGACACCCCACGAGCAGTACTTC

J: TRBJ2-3
size: -
D: TRBD2
V: TRBV4-1
CDR3: CASSQVPSGSTDTQYF
DNA: TGCGCCAGCAGCCAAGTACCTAGCGGGAGCACAGATACGCAGTATTTT

J: TRBJ2-7
size: -
D: TRBD2
V: TRBV12-3/TRBV12-4
CDR3: CASSFSLAGVGYEQYF
DNA: TGTGCCAGCAGTTTCAGCCTAGCGGGAGTGGGCTACGAGCAGTACTTC

J: TRBJ2-5
size: many
D: -
V: TRBV20-1
CDR3: CSARNRQGLRETQYF
DNA: TGCAGTGCTAGAAATCGACAGGGACTCCGAGAGACCCAGTACTTC

J: TRBJ1-2
size: -
D: -
V: TRBV24-1
CDR3: CATSDRTDGYGYTF
DNA: TGTGCCACCAGTGATCGGACAGACGGCTATGGCTACACCTTC

J: TRBJ2-5
size: -
D: -
V: TRBV12-3/TRBV12-4
CDR3: CASKATARETQYF
DNA: TGTGCCAGCAAAGCCACCGCCAGAGAGACCCAGTACTTC

J: TRBJ1-5
size: many
D: -
V: TRBV30
CDR3: CAWSVGGQPQHF
DNA: TGTGCCTGGAGTGTAGGCGGTCAGCCCCAGCATTTT

J: TRBJ1-5
size: many
D: -
V: TRBV14
CDR3: CASSQDAEDSNQPQHF
DNA: TGTGCCAGCAGCCAAGATGCAGAAGATAGCAATCAGCCCCAGCATTTT

J: TRBJ1-5
size: -
D: -
V: TRBV27
CDR3: CASSLWGGNNQPQHF
DNA: TGTGCCAGCAGTTTATGGGGGGGAAACAATCAGCCCCAGCATTTT

J: TRBJ1-3
size: -
D: TRBD1
V: TRBV6-2/TRBV6-3
CDR3: CASSSTGFKGVFGNTIYF
DNA: TGTGCCAGCAGTTCGACAGGGTTTAAAGGTGTCTTTGGAAACACCATATATTTT

J: TRBJ1-2
size: many
D: -
V: TRBV27
CDR3: CASSPIGGTNYGYTF
DNA: TGTGCCAGCAGTCCCATAGGGGGAACTAACTATGGCTACACCTTC

J: TRBJ2-7
size: few
D: -
V: TRBV15
CDR3: CATSRETGTTYEQYF
DNA: TGTGCCACCAGCAGAGAGACGGGGACCACCTACGAGCAGTACTTC